This TCR beta chain appears in the sequencing data of a study of read filtering for tumor transcriptome and immune sequencing. Study in general: Among patients, 17 to 20 were male and approximately 15 female, aged about 40 to 90 (mean around 66).

This library used approximately 390 ng RNA and molecular barcoded adaptors spanning alpha/delta and beta/gamma chains. TCRdb reanalysed the reads using MiXCR and keeps one entry per CDR3 protein. The table includes roughly 90,000 distinct CDR3 sequences, approximately 21% detected once. Germline CDR1 is SQVTM and CDR2 is ANQGSEA. V shed 3 bases and J shed 1 base, with 11 bases lying between them. This CDR3 has 14 amino acids. Findings and limits, study-wide: The sorted CD138-negative fraction was a mixed bone marrow immune population, not purified T cells. Dropping single-read clonotypes raised IR-seq and RNA-seq shared-clonotype correlation. Roughly 82% of IR-seq clonotypes had a single read, yet these held roughly 3.7% of reads.

This clonotype was found many times. The antigen remains undetermined. The chain employs TRBV29-1 and TRBJ2-3; no clear D. The sequence derives from a donor aged 40 or over with multiple myeloma. The sequenced sample was a population of CD138-negative cells sorted from bone marrow. CDR3: CSVDRAVGTDTQYF. The CDR3 DNA reads TGCAGCGTTGATCGGGCCGTTGGCACAGATACGCAGTATTTT.